The 24 T cell receptor beta chains below come from one sample, sequenced in a study of blood T cell repertoires in COVID-19. Generated by immunoSEQ multiplex PCR, the TCRdb table keeps only in-frame clones and is missing some. This sample has about 190,000 clones, with 75% to 90% found just once. Sample: peripheral blood. The receptors shown here come from a man aged 30 to 45 with acute or convalescent COVID-19.

The chain recombines TRBV3-1 (or the pseudogene TRBV3-2) with TRBJ1-1; no clear D gene. The CDR3 runs 13 residues. The V end lost 1 base, the J end lost 2 bases, and 5 bases lay between the germline ends. Germline CDR1 LGHDT, CDR2 YNNKEL (reference sequence). CDR3 sequence reads: CASSQVLNTEAFF. As DNA, the CDR3 is TGTGCCAGCAGCCAAGTCTTAAACACTGAAGCTTTCTTT.

The chain has TRBV18 and TRBJ1-3; tentatively, D is TRBD1 (5 bases). V lost 3 bases and J lost 0, with 9 bases in between. The V gene's germline CDR1 is KGHSH and CDR2 LQKENI. The CDR3 totals 15 residues. The CDR3 loop is CASSPSGLSGNTIYF. Here the CDR3 DNA reads TGTGCCAGCTCACCCTCGGGACTCTCTGGAAACACCATATATTTT.

This chain connects TRBV28 to TRBJ2-3; TRBD1 agrees at 9 bases. CDR3 length equals 14 residues. The V and J ends lost 7 bases and 5 bases, in that order; junction bases with no gene match: 7. Germline V CDR1 and CDR2: MDHEN, SYDVKM. The CDR3 DNA reads as TGTGCCAGCAACCCCCGGGACAGGGAAGATACGCAGTATTTT. Translation gives CASNPRDREDTQYF.

The chain joins TRBV28 to TRBJ2-5, with 8 bases lining up with TRBD1. J lost 1 base, V lost 7 bases, and 8 bases had no gene match. Germline V gives CDR1 MDHEN, CDR2 SYDVKM. The CDR3 runs 15 residues. CDR3 DNA sequence: TGTGCCAGCACCAACCCCAGGGGGCCCCAAGAGACCCAGTACTTC. Protein sequence: CASTNPRGPQETQYF.

The genes are TRBV5-5 and TRBJ1-5, with 9 bases lining up with TRBD1. The CDR3 totals 15 residues. Trimming cost V 4 bases and J 1 base; bases outside gene matches: 3. CDR1 and CDR2 (germline): SGHKS, YYEKEE (reference sequence). The CDR3 region has the DNA TGTGCCAGCAGCCTACAGGGGGCAAGCAATCAGCCCCAGCATTTT. Its translation is CASSLQGASNQPQHF.

The chain recombines TRBV6-4 with TRBJ1-5, with a tentative D call TRBD1 (5 bases). Trimming shortened V by 8 bases and J by 9 bases, and 23 bases separated the two germline ends. This CDR3 has 15 amino acids. CDR1 and CDR2 (germline): MRHNA, SNTAGT. CDR3 coding DNA: TGTGCCAGCCCCCGTGGGGGGACGTCCTGTGTGCCCCAGCATTTT. As protein: CASPRGGTSCVPQHF.

This sequence joins TRBV28 and TRBJ2-7; D is possibly TRBD2 (5 bases). CDR3 length: 15 amino acids. Germline V gives CDR1 MDHEN, CDR2 SYDVKM. V was trimmed by 4 bases and J by 2 bases, leaving 15 bases between them. CDR3 amino acids: CASSSRKGAAYEQYF. CDR3 bases: TGTGCCAGCAGTTCCCGGAAGGGAGCAGCCTACGAGCAGTACTTC.

This chain uses TRBV5-4 with TRBJ2-5; 10 nucleotides match TRBD1. The junction had 9 bases not matched to a gene; V was cut back by 0 bases and J by 7 bases. The CDR3 contains 16 residues. Looked up from germline, CDR1 is SGHNT and CDR2 is YYREEE (reference sequence). CDR3 nucleotide sequence: TGTGCCAGCAGCTTGGCCGCCGGGACAGGGGTACGGACCCAGTACTTC. Amino acid sequence: CASSLAAGTGVRTQYF.

J is TRBJ2-1 and V is TRBV5-4, with 8 bases matching TRBD2. The CDR3 is 15 residues long. Germline assignment: CDR1 SGHNT and CDR2 YYREEE (reference sequence). V shed 2 bases, J shed 1 base, and the junction held 2 bases outside the gene matches. The CDR3 reads CASSFERGSYNEQFF. In nucleotides, the CDR3 is TGTGCCAGCAGCTTCGAGCGGGGGTCCTACAATGAGCAGTTCTTC.

The chain carries TRBV18 and TRBJ2-3; 10 nucleotides match TRBD1. This CDR3 has 15 residues. Germline CDR1 KGHSH, CDR2 LQKENI. The V segment lost 8 bases and the J segment 6 bases; nucleotides outside the gene matches: 11. CDR3 in DNA: TGTGCCAGCAAGGTGGACAGGGGGGACATCGATACGCAGTATTTT. Its protein product is CASKVDRGDIDTQYF.

This rearrangement joins TRBV15 to TRBJ2-5; no firm D call. Germline CDR1 reads LNHNV; CDR2 reads YYDKDF (reference sequence). V was cut by 9 bases and J by 5 bases, with 13 bases left in between. The CDR3 contains 12 residues. CDR3 region: CATSFMRETQYF. The DNA for the CDR3 is TGTGCCACATCATTCATGAGGGAGACCCAGTACTTC.

V is TRBV13 and J is TRBJ1-2, with 8 nucleotides matching TRBD1. J was trimmed by 5 bases and V by 5 bases; bases with no gene match: 7. This CDR3 spans 14 amino acids. Germline V CDR1 and CDR2: PRHDT, FYEKMQ (reference sequence). CDR3 in amino acids: CASSPDRESYGYTF. CDR3 bases: TGTGCCAGCAGCCCGGACAGGGAGTCATATGGCTACACCTTC.

This clone was detected only once. This chain connects TRBV28 to TRBJ1-1; D is undetermined. V lost 8 bases, J lost 6 bases, and 13 bases lay in between. CDR1 and CDR2 from the germline V gene are MDHEN and SYDVKM. The CDR3 is 12 residues long. The CDR3 DNA reads TGTGCCAGCTCCCCTGAAGCCCCTGAAGCTTTCTTT. Amino acid sequence: CASSPEAPEAFF.

The chain combines TRBV19 with TRBJ2-3; D remains unclear. The V gene's germline CDR1 is LNHDA and CDR2 SQIVND (reference sequence). The V end lost 7 bases, the J end lost 5 bases, and 7 bases lay between the germline ends. The CDR3 totals 11 residues. CDR3: CASNSRDTQYF. CDR3 nucleotide sequence: TGTGCCAGTAATAGCCGAGATACGCAGTATTTT. Combining the CDR3 with reference TRBV19 and TRBJ2-3 gives the whole variable domain DGGITQSPKYLFRKEGQNVTLSCEQNLNHDAMYWYRQDPGQGLRLIYYSQIVNDFQKGDIAEGYSVSREKKESFPLTVTSAQKNPTAFYLCASNSRDTQYFGPGTRLTVL.

The chain uses TRBV6-5 and TRBJ2-7, with D tentatively TRBD1 (6 bases). Trimming stripped 0 bases from V and 1 base from J, with 10 bases between. The CDR3 is 15 amino acids. Germline CDR1 reads MNHEY; CDR2 reads SVGAGI. For the CDR3, the DNA is TGTGCCAGCAGTTACTCGGAACAGGGTTCCTACGAGCAGTACTTC. Residues: CASSYSEQGSYEQYF.

This sequence joins TRBV12-5 and TRBJ1-4; 7 nucleotides line up with TRBD1. V dropped 6 bases and J dropped 8; count of bases not matched to a gene: 9. The CDR3 totals 14 residues. The germline gives CDR1 LGHNT, CDR2 FRNRAP. This chain's CDR3 is CASGAIPGQEKLFF. CDR3 DNA sequence: TGTGCTAGTGGCGCCATCCCGGGACAGGAAAAACTGTTTTTT. Full variable domain (rest looked up from reference TRBV12-5 and TRBJ1-4): DARVTQTPRHKVTEMGQEVTMRCQPILGHNTVFWYRQTMMQGLELLAYFRNRAPLDDSGMPKDRFSAEMPDATLATLKIQPSEPRDSAVYFCASGAIPGQEKLFFGSGTQLSVL.

This chain links TRBV28 with TRBJ2-3; the D gene is possibly TRBD2 (7 bases). CDR1 and CDR2 from the germline V gene are MDHEN and SYDVKM. The CDR3 covers 18 residues. Trimming left V 5 bases short and J 3 bases short, with 24 bases between. The CDR3 region is CASSTSWGGRFGTDTQYF. In DNA, the CDR3 is TGTGCCAGCAGTACCTCTTGGGGGGGCCGGTTTGGGACAGATACGCAGTATTTT.

This clone was observed a single time. The chain employs TRBV6-1 and TRBJ2-3; D gene ambiguous. This CDR3 is built from 15 residues. The germline V gene has CDR1 MNHNS and CDR2 SASEGT. V dropped 2 bases and J dropped 2 bases, with 11 bases sitting between them. The CDR3 nucleotides read TGTGCCAGCAGTGAACGTAACTTTCTCACAGATACGCAGTATTTT. Its protein product is CASSERNFLTDTQYF.

The chain carries TRBV27 and TRBJ1-5; unclear D gene. V was shortened by 7 bases and J by 8 bases, with 15 bases between the two germline ends. The CDR3 is 13 residues long. CDR1 is MNHEY and CDR2 is SMNVEV in the germline V gene (reference sequence). CDR3 loop: CASNEGRGKPQHF. The CDR3 bases are TGTGCCAGCAATGAGGGCCGAGGGAAGCCCCAGCATTTT.

The chain links TRBV7-9 to TRBJ2-6; 7 bases match TRBD1. After removal of 4 bases from V and 4 bases from J, the junction contained 4 bases not matched to a gene. The CDR3 spans 15 residues. The V gene's germline CDR1 is SEHNR and CDR2 FQNEAQ (reference sequence). The CDR3 DNA sequence: TGTGCCAGCAGCTGGGGGACAGCCGGGGCCAACGTCCTGACTTTC. Protein: CASSWGTAGANVLTF.

CDR3 DNA sequence: TGCGCCAGCAGCTTGGCCCCGGACTTCACAGATACGCAGTATTTT. Protein sequence: CASSLAPDFTDTQYF. The gene calls are TRBV5-1 and TRBJ2-3; tentatively, D is TRBD2 (5 bases). Per the germline V gene, CDR1 is SGHRS and CDR2 is YFSETQ. The CDR3 consists of 15 residues. V was cut by 0 bases and J by 2 bases, with 10 bases left in between.

V gene TRBV6-1 combines with J gene TRBJ1-2; D ambiguous. V was clipped by 1 base and J by 4 bases, with 7 bases between them. CDR1 is MNHNS and CDR2 is SASEGT in the germline V gene. The CDR3 runs to 13 residues. The CDR3 here is CASSEDSLYGYTF. As DNA, the CDR3 is TGTGCCAGCAGTGAAGACAGCCTCTATGGCTACACCTTC.

The chain is built from TRBV5-1 and TRBJ2-1; 7 bases are shared with TRBD2. V lost 4 bases to trimming and J lost 5 bases; unmatched junction nucleotides: 12. This CDR3 spans 16 amino acids. The germline CDR1 and CDR2 sequences are SGHRS and YFSETQ. CDR3 coding DNA: TGCGCCAGCAGCCCAGGAGAGGGACTACCGAACAATGAGCAGTTCTTC. Its translation: CASSPGEGLPNNEQFF.

The V gene is TRBV28, the J gene TRBJ1-5, with 8 nucleotides matching TRBD1. With V trimmed by 3 bases and J by 6 bases, 10 bases remained unmatched. The CDR3 contains 16 residues. The germline V gene has CDR1 MDHEN and CDR2 SYDVKM. The CDR3 sequence: CASSLRKTGESQPQHF. The CDR3 region has the DNA TGTGCCAGCAGTTTGAGGAAGACAGGGGAAAGTCAGCCCCAGCATTTT.